The T cell receptor beta chain under discussion was sequenced for a study of CXCR3-negative and CXCR3-positive naive CD8 T cells. Whole-study findings and limits: Sequencing showed both naive subsets with comparably high diversity, and memory CD8+ cells much lower.

Remarks on this clonotype: Its target is not known.

UMI-labeled TRB cDNA libraries were prepared by 5' RACE. Following a re-call of the 5' RACE reads, TCRdb has one entry per CDR3 protein and lacks DNA. Here the sample table reports tens of thousands of distinct CDR3 sequences. Germline-derived CDR1 and CDR2 are DFQATT and SNEGSKA (reference sequence). This CDR3 spans 15 amino acids. This rearrangement joins TRBV20-1 to TRBJ2-2; TCRdb lists TRBD1, though no DNA is available to test this call. What was sequenced was naive CXCR3- CD8+ T cells from blood. The subset was: CD45RO-CCR7+CD27+CD95- naive CD8+ T cells lacking CXCR3 (TNR3-). This TCR came from a human donor in good health. Some clones in this sample may be carry-over from other donors' samples. The CDR3 is CSARAGTGDTGELFF.